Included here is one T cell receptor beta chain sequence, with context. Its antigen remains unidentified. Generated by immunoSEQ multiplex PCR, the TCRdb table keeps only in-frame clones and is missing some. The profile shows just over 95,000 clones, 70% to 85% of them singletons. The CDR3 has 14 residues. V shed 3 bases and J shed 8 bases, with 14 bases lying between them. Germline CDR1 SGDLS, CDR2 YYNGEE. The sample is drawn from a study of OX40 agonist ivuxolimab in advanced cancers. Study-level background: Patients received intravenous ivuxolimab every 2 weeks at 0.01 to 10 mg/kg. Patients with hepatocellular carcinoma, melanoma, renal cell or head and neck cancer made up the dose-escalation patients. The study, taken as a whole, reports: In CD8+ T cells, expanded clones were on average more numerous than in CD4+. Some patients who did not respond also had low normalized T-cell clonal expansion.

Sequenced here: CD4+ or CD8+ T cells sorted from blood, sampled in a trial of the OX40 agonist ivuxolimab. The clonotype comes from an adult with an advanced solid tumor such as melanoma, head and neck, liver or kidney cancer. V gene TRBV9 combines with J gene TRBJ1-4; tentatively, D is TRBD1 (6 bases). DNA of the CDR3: TGTGCCAGCAGCGAAATGGACAGCAAGGAAAAACTGTTTTTT. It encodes CASSEMDSKEKLFF.